This T cell receptor (beta chain) was sequenced during a study of cytomegalovirus exposure and HLA in healthy donors. Study context: The same platform was used for the 120 or so validation repertoires as for the roughly 670 first-cohort repertoires, as reported in a later analysis.

The CDR3 consists of 17 residues. Germline V CDR1 and CDR2: MDHEN, SYDVKM. Trimming removed 4 bases from V and 0 bases from J, with 16 bases in between. The study's findings and limits: TCR beta chains numbering more than 150 were designated cytomegalovirus-associated.

As regards this clone: Its matching antigen is unknown.

Profiled with immunoSEQ multiplex PCR; TCRdb holds only in-frame clones, not every one. The sample lists some 120,000 clones, 89% seen once, with about 3.7% in the top ten. The chain carries TRBV28 and TRBJ2-1; D is ambiguous. Sequencing was carried out using PBMCs. The clonotype originates from a man younger than 45 in good health and CMV-seronegative. The CDR3: CASSSTPTWSSYNEQFF. CDR3 bases: TGTGCCAGCAGTTCCACCCCCACATGGAGCTCCTACAATGAGCAGTTCTTC.